Shown below are 20 T cell receptor beta chains from a single sample sequenced in a study of T cell responses to AZD1222 COVID-19 vaccine. Clones were sequenced by immunoSEQ multiplex PCR, and TCRdb holds only the in-frame ones, with some missing. The sample holds about 120,000 clones, 70% to 90% seen once. The sequenced sample was peripheral blood, obtained on day 0 of AZD1222 vaccination. These TCRs come from an adult in good health.

The V call is TRBV28, the J call TRBJ2-7, with D tentatively TRBD2 (6 bases). V was shortened by 11 bases and J by 2 bases, with 16 bases between the two germline ends. The CDR3 covers 13 residues. From germline, CDR1 is MDHEN and CDR2 SYDVKM. The CDR3 region has the DNA TGTGCCGCCGGCTCCGGGAGCGCCTACGAGCAGTACTTC. As protein: CAAGSGSAYEQYF. Together with reference TRBV28 and TRBJ2-7, the CDR3 gives the full variable domain: DVKVTQSSRYLVKRTGEKVFLECVQDMDHENMFWYRQDPGLGLRLIYFSYDVKMKEKGDIPEGYSVSREKKERFSLILESASTNQTSMYLCAAGSGSAYEQYFGPGTRLTVT.

This chain connects TRBV9 to TRBJ2-7; TRBD2 aligns across 7 bases. Germline V gene sequence: CDR1 SGDLS, CDR2 YYNGEE. After removal of 1 base from V and 2 bases from J, the junction contained 6 bases not matched to a gene. The CDR3 runs 15 residues. CDR3 DNA: TGTGCCAGCAGCGTAAGAGCGGGACCCCCCTACGAGCAGTACTTC. The encoded protein is CASSVRAGPPYEQYF.

V and J are TRBV28 and TRBJ2-7; D assignment may be TRBD1 or TRBD2 (5 bases each). Trimming stripped 6 bases from V and 5 bases from J, with 14 bases between. This CDR3 comprises 13 residues. Germline V gene data show CDR1 as MDHEN and CDR2 as SYDVKM. CDR3 region: CASSPAGTHEQYF. Written as DNA, the CDR3 is TGTGCCAGCAGCCCCGCTGGGACCCACGAGCAGTACTTC.

This clone appeared once. This chain connects TRBV7-3 to TRBJ2-1; 9 bases align to TRBD2. CDR1 and CDR2 from the germline V gene are SGHTA and FQGTGA. The junction had 15 bases not matched to a gene; V was cut back by 5 bases and J by 7 bases. The CDR3 extends over 17 amino acids. For the CDR3, the DNA is TGTGCCAGCAGCCCAGGGGGGTTAGCGGGAGTTCTAAATGAGCAGTTCTTC. Protein sequence: CASSPGGLAGVLNEQFF.

This rearrangement joins TRBV28 to TRBJ1-5; D unclear. The V gene lost 3 bases and the J gene lost 4 bases, with 10 bases spanning the gap. The germline gives CDR1 MDHEN, CDR2 SYDVKM. This CDR3 is 14 amino acids long. CDR3 in amino acids: CASSFGVGNQPQHF. The CDR3 DNA reads TGTGCCAGCAGTTTTGGTGTGGGAAATCAGCCCCAGCATTTT.

The chain joins TRBV5-4 to TRBJ1-3, with 7 nucleotides matching TRBD1. Germline CDR1 is SGHNT and CDR2 is YYREEE (reference sequence). Trimming took 1 base from V and 2 from J; bases not matched to a gene: 3. The CDR3 has 15 residues. The chain's CDR3 is CASSLQGGPGNTIYF. CDR3 DNA: TGTGCCAGCAGCTTGCAAGGGGGCCCTGGAAACACCATATATTTT. Combining the CDR3 with reference TRBV5-4 and TRBJ1-3 gives the whole variable domain ETGVTQSPTHLIKTRGQQVTLRCSSQSGHNTVSWYQQALGQGPQFIFQYYREEENGRGNFPPRFSGLQFPNYSSELNVNALELDDSALYLCASSLQGGPGNTIYFGEGSWLTVV.

V usage is TRBV11-1 and J usage is TRBJ2-7, with TRBD2 identical over 13 bases. With 5 bases clipped from V and 5 bases from J, the junction kept 9 bases outside the gene matches. The V gene's germline CDR1 is SGHAT and CDR2 FQDESV (reference sequence). This CDR3 comprises 16 residues. The CDR3 nucleotides read TGTGCCAGCAGCGCCCCGCGGACTAGCGGGAGTGACGAGCAGTACTTC. Residues: CASSAPRTSGSDEQYF. The variable domain in full, with the rest retrieved from reference TRBV11-1 and TRBJ2-7, is EAEVAQSPRYKITEKSQAVAFWCDPISGHATLYWYRQILGQGPELLVQFQDESVVDDSQLPKDRFSAERLKGVDSTLKIQPAELGDSAMYLCASSAPRTSGSDEQYFGPGTRLTVT.

V and J are TRBV6-5 and TRBJ1-5; 7 bases fit TRBD1. The length of the CDR3 is 14 residues. The ends lost 5 bases at V and 4 bases at J; junction bases unmatched: 5. Germline V gene lookup returns CDR1 MNHEY and CDR2 SVGAGI. CDR3 coding DNA: TGTGCCAGCAGTCGGGCAGGGGGGAATCAGCCCCAGCATTTT. It is translated as CASSRAGGNQPQHF.

V and J are TRBV7-9 and TRBJ2-2, with D possibly TRBD2 on 5 matching bases. Looked up from germline, CDR1 is SEHNR and CDR2 is FQNEAQ (reference sequence). V lost 3 bases, J lost 10 bases, and 21 bases lay in between. CDR3 length: 16 amino acids. CDR3 in amino acids: CASSFSGLSDRAELFF. Written as DNA, the CDR3 is TGTGCCAGCAGCTTCTCGGGGTTGAGCGACCGGGCGGAGCTGTTTTTT. The variable domain in full, completed from reference TRBV7-9 and TRBJ2-2, reads DTGVSQNPRHKITKRGQNVTFRCDPISEHNRLYWYRQTLGQGPEFLTYFQNEAQLEKSRLLSDRFSAERPKGSFSTLEIQRTEQGDSAMYLCASSFSGLSDRAELFFGEGSRLTVL.

The chain links TRBV7-6 to TRBJ2-6; 13 bases fit TRBD2. CDR1 and CDR2 from the germline V gene are SGHVS and FNYEAQ. The CDR3 is 20 amino acids. The J segment lost 0 bases and the V segment lost 4 bases, leaving 9 bases of the junction unmatched. As DNA, the CDR3 is TGTGCCAGCAGCTCGAGGGGGACTAGCGGGACCGACTCTGGGGCCAACGTCCTGACTTTC. It yields the protein CASSSRGTSGTDSGANVLTF.

The rearrangement uses TRBV14 and TRBJ2-7; TRBD2 aligns across 12 bases. The CDR3 sequence is 17 residues long. Germline CDR1 is SGHDN and CDR2 is FVKESK. With V trimmed by 3 bases and J by 0 bases, 6 bases remained unmatched. Here the CDR3 reads CASSQASGRVSSYEQYF. The CDR3 bases are TGTGCCAGCAGCCAGGCTAGCGGGAGGGTAAGCTCCTACGAGCAGTACTTC.

The CDR3 DNA is TGTGCCAGCAGCGTAGAGGGGGGGCGGAACTATGGCTACACCTTC. Its protein product is CASSVEGGRNYGYTF. The chain has TRBV9 and TRBJ1-2; perhaps TRBD1 as D (6 bases). This CDR3 spans 15 amino acids. The germline gives CDR1 SGDLS, CDR2 YYNGEE. The V gene lost 0 bases and the J gene lost 2 bases, with 11 bases spanning the gap.

V usage is TRBV28 and J usage is TRBJ1-1; no clear D gene. The ends were cut back, 8 bases at V and 5 bases at J, with 9 bases in the middle. CDR1 is MDHEN, CDR2 SYDVKM, per germline. CDR3 size: 11 residues. The CDR3, as DNA: TGTGCCAGCGGCTATAGGACTGAAGCTTTCTTT. It is translated as CASGYRTEAFF.

The V and J genes are TRBV5-1 and TRBJ2-1; tentatively, D is TRBD2 (6 bases). There are 13 residues in the CDR3. The V gene's germline CDR1 is SGHRS and CDR2 YFSETQ. V was pared by 3 bases and J by 7 bases, with 11 bases between. In DNA, the CDR3 is TGCGCCAGCAGCTCGGGACTTCCAAATGAGCAGTTCTTC. Translated: CASSSGLPNEQFF.

For this clone: The same CDR3 arises from other DNA sequences in this sample as well. The rearrangement links TRBV2 to TRBJ2-1; 11 nucleotides line up with TRBD1. Germline lookup yields CDR1 SNHLY and CDR2 FYNNEI. The CDR3 covers 13 residues. V shed 6 bases and J 6 bases; nucleotides not matched to a gene: 1. The chain's CDR3 is CASRGQGGNEQFF. DNA for the CDR3: TGTGCCAGCAGGGGACAGGGGGGCAATGAGCAGTTCTTC.

A few counts support this clone. The chain uses TRBV6-6 and TRBJ2-6, with D possibly matching TRBD1 (5 bases). Germline values: CDR1 MNHNY, CDR2 SVGAGI (reference sequence). The CDR3 totals 15 residues. With 6 bases removed from V and 0 bases from J, the gap between germline ends came to 9 bases. DNA for the CDR3: TGTGCCAGCAGCACCACAGGCTCTGGGGCCAACGTCCTGACTTTC. This codes for CASSTTGSGANVLTF.

V usage is TRBV9 and J usage is TRBJ2-7; 8 bases line up with TRBD2. The CDR3 extends over 11 amino acids. V lost 10 bases and J lost 12; bases outside the gene matches: 12. CDR1 SGDLS and CDR2 YYNGEE come from the germline V gene. DNA for the CDR3: TGTGCCGGGGGGCTAGCGGGTAAGAGGTACTTC. Amino acid sequence: CAGGLAGKRYF.

The chain joins TRBV5-6 to TRBJ2-6; D is undetermined. Germline V CDR1 and CDR2: SGHDT, YYEEEE. The CDR3 loop spans 17 amino acids. Trimming took 1 base from V and 0 from J, leaving 11 bases between them. Here the CDR3 DNA reads TGTGCCAGCAGCTTGATGGCCGGCCTCTCTGGGGCCAACGTCCTGACTTTC. Protein product: CASSLMAGLSGANVLTF.

The table lists this clone with a count of one. The chain joins TRBV30 to TRBJ2-1; TRBD2 is a possible D gene (5 bases). Trimming left V 1 base short and J 5 bases short, with 12 bases between. The CDR3 consists of 14 residues. Germline CDR1 reads GTSNPN; CDR2 reads SVGIG (reference sequence). The CDR3 protein is CAWSGGGLDNEQFF. The CDR3 region has the DNA TGTGCCTGGAGTGGTGGCGGGTTAGACAATGAGCAGTTCTTC.

The chain combines TRBV5-4 with TRBJ2-3; TRBD2 matches 10 bases. CDR1 is SGHNT and CDR2 is YYREEE in the germline V gene (reference sequence). The ends lost 1 base at V and 3 bases at J; junction bases unmatched: 5. There are 16 residues in the CDR3. The CDR3 DNA sequence: TGTGCCAGCAGCTTGACAAGCGGGGGGGGGACAGATACGCAGTATTTT. It is translated as CASSLTSGGGTDTQYF. Based on the CDR3 plus reference TRBV5-4 and TRBJ2-3, the full variable domain is ETGVTQSPTHLIKTRGQQVTLRCSSQSGHNTVSWYQQALGQGPQFIFQYYREEENGRGNFPPRFSGLQFPNYSSELNVNALELDDSALYLCASSLTSGGGTDTQYFGPGTRLTVL.